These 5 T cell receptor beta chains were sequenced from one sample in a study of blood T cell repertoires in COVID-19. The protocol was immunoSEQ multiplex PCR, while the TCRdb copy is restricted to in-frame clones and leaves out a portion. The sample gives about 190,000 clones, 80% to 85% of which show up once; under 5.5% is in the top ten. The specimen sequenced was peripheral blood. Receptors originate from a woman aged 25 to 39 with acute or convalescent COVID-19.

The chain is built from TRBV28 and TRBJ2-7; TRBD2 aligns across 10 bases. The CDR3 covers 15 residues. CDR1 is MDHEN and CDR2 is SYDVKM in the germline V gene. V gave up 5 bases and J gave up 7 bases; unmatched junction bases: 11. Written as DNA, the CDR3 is TGTGCCAGCAGTCCCGACAGCGGGGGGGCAGAGGAGCAGTACTTC. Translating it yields CASSPDSGGAEEQYF.

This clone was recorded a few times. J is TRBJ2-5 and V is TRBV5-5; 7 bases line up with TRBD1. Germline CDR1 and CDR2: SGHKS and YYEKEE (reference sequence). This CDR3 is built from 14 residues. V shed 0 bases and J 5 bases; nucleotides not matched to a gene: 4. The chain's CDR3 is CASSLEGGRETQYF. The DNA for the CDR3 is TGTGCCAGCAGCTTGGAAGGGGGCAGGGAGACCCAGTACTTC.

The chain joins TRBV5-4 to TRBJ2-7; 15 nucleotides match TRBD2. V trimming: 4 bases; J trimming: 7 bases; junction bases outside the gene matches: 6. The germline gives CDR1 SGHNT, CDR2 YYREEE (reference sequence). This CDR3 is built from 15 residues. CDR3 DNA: TGTGCCAGCAGCCAAGGACTAGCGGGAGGGGAGGAGCAGTACTTC. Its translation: CASSQGLAGGEEQYF.

For the CDR3, the DNA is TGTGCCAGCAGCGTAGTGGACAGGGGTAGGGGCACCGGGGAGCTGTTTTTT. Its translation: CASSVVDRGRGTGELFF. The rearrangement joins TRBV9 to TRBJ2-2, with 9 bases that match TRBD1. With 0 bases clipped from V and 4 bases from J, the junction kept 7 bases outside the gene matches. Germline CDR1 reads SGDLS; CDR2 reads YYNGEE. This CDR3 comprises 17 residues.

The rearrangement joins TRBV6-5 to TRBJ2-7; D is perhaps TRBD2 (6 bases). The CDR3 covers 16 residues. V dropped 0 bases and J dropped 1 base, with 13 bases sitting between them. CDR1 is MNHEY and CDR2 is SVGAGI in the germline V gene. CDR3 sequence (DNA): TGTGCCAGCAGTTACTCGATGGGGGACTGGTCCTACGAGCAGTACTTC. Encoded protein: CASSYSMGDWSYEQYF.